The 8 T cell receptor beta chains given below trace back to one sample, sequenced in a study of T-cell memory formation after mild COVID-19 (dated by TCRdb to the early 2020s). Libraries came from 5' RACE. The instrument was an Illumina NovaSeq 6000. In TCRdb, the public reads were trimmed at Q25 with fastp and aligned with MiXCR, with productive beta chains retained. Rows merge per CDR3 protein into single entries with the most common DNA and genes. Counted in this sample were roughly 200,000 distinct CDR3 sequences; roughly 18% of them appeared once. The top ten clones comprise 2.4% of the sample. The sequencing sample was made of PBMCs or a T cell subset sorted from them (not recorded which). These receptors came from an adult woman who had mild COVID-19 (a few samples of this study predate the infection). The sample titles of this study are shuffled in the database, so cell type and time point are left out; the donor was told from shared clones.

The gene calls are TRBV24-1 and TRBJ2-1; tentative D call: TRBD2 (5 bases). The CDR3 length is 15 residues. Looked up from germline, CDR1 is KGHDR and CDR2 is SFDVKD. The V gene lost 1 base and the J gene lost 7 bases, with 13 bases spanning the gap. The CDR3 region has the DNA TGTGCCACCAGTGATTTTGTTAGCGCCCTAAATGAGCAGTTCTTC. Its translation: CATSDFVSALNEQFF.

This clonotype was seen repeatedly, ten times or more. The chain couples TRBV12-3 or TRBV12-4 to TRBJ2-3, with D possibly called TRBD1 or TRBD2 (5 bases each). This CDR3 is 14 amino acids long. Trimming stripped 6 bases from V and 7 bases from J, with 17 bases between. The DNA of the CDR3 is TGTGCCAGCAGAAGGGACCGGGGACGAAATACGCAGTATTTT. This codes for CASRRDRGRNTQYF.

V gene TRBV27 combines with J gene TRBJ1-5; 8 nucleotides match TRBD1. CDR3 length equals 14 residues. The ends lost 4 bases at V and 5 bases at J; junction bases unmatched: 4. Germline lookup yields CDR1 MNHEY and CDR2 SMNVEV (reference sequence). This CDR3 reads CASSSDRADQPQHF. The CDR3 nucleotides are TGTGCCAGCAGTTCGGACAGGGCCGATCAGCCCCAGCATTTT.

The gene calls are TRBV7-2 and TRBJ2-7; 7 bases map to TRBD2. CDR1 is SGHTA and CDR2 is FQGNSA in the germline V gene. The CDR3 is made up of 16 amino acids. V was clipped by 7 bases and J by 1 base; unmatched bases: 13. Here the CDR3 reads CASTLGASGRSYEQYF. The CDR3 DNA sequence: TGTGCCAGCACCCTTGGAGCTAGCGGTCGATCCTACGAGCAGTACTTC.

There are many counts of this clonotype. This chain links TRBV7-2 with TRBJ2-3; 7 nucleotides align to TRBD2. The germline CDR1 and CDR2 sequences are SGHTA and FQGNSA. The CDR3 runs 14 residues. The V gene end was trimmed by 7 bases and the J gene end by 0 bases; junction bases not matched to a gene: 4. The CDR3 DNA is TGTGCCAGCAAACTCGGGGGGAGCACAGATACGCAGTATTTT. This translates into CASKLGGSTDTQYF.

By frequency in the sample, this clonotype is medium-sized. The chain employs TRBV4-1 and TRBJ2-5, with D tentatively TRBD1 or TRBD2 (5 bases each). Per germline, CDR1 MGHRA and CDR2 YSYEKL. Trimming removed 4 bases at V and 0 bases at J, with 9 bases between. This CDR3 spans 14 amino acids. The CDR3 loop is CASSPPGHQETQYF. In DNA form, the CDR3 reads TGCGCCAGCAGCCCGCCGGGACACCAAGAGACCCAGTACTTC.

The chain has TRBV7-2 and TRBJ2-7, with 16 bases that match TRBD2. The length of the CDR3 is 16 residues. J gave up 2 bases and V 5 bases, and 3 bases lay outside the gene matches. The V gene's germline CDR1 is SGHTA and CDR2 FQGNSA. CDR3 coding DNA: TGTGCCAGCAGCGGTGGGACTAGCGGGGGGGCCTACGAGCAGTACTTC. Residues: CASSGGTSGGAYEQYF.

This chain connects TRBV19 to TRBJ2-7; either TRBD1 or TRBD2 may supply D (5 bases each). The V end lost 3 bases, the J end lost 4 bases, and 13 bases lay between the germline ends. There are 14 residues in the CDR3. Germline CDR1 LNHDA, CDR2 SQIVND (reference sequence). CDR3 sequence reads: CASSIARESYEQYF. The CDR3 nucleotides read TGTGCCAGTAGTATCGCCAGGGAGTCATACGAGCAGTACTTC.